These 10 T cell receptor beta chains share one sample of origin, sequenced in a study of cytomegalovirus exposure and HLA in healthy donors. PCR used 60 Vbeta primers and 13 Jbeta primers. Only in-frame clones appear in the TCRdb table, and some are missing; sequencing was by immunoSEQ multiplex PCR. Counted here are 100,000 to 150,000 clones, 75% to 90% occurring once; the ten biggest clones make up almost 6%. Sequenced sample: PBMCs. These receptors all come from a woman aged 40 to 50 in good health and CMV-seropositive.

On this clone: A read error may account for a junction end that differs from germline. The DNA of the CDR3 is TGTGCCAGCTCAACACCCAGCGACGAGCAGTACTTC. Translation gives CASSTPSDEQYF. This chain links TRBV18 with TRBJ2-7, with D unclear. Germline V gene sequence: CDR1 KGHSH, CDR2 LQKENI. CDR3 length: 12 residues.

The count of this clone is one. The chain recombines TRBV5-8 with TRBJ2-4, with D possibly being TRBD1 (7 bases). Germline assignment: CDR1 SGHTS and CDR2 YDEGEE. The V and J ends lost 2 bases and 1 base respectively, with 13 bases between them. The CDR3 is made up of 16 amino acids. The CDR3 sequence is CASSFLQGRAKNIQYF. As DNA, the CDR3 is TGTGCCAGCAGCTTCCTACAGGGGAGGGCCAAAAACATTCAGTACTTC.

V usage is TRBV5-1 and J usage is TRBJ2-3, with 9 bases identical to TRBD1. Germline CDR1 SGHRS, CDR2 YFSETQ. The V segment lost 2 bases and the J segment 3 bases; nucleotides outside the gene matches: 4. This CDR3 contains 15 residues. CDR3 nucleotides: TGCGCCAGCAGCTTTACAGGGGGCTCGACAGATACGCAGTATTTT. The encoded protein is CASSFTGGSTDTQYF.

V and J are TRBV28 and TRBJ2-7; 7 positions match TRBD2. The CDR3 totals 15 residues. V gave up 7 bases and J gave up 3 bases; unmatched junction bases: 12. Per germline, CDR1 MDHEN and CDR2 SYDVKM. CDR3 DNA: TGTGCCAGCATGAGCGGGGCCAGCCCCTACTACGAGCAGTACTTC. Protein product: CASMSGASPYYEQYF.

This clone occurred a few times. The V gene is TRBV20-1, the J gene TRBJ2-7; D is unclear. V was clipped by 4 bases and J by 5 bases, with 9 bases between them. Germline V gene data show CDR1 as DFQATT and CDR2 as SNEGSKA (reference sequence). CDR3 size: 11 residues. Here the CDR3 DNA reads TGCAGTGCTACTCCGTCCCACGAGCAGTACTTC. Translation gives CSATPSHEQYF.

In this sample, this clone turned up once. The chain is built from TRBV9 and TRBJ1-3, with D possibly matching TRBD1 (6 bases). Germline loops: CDR1 SGDLS, CDR2 YYNGEE. The CDR3 is 17 amino acids. Trimming left V 4 bases short and J 0 bases short, with 17 bases between. The CDR3 loop reads CASSRTGHSNSGNTIYF. In DNA form, the CDR3 reads TGTGCCAGCAGCCGGACGGGACATTCCAACTCTGGAAACACCATATATTTT.

This clone showed up just a few times. J is TRBJ1-6 and V is TRBV5-5; D is undetermined. Trimming cost V 4 bases and J 7 bases, with 15 bases left between them. There are 15 residues in the CDR3. Per the germline V gene, CDR1 is SGHKS and CDR2 is YYEKEE (reference sequence). The DNA of the CDR3 is TGTGCCAGCAGCCTGGACCCCGGGAACAATTCACCCCTCCACTTT. Protein product: CASSLDPGNNSPLHF.

The V gene is TRBV7-3, the J gene TRBJ2-3; 9 positions agree with TRBD2. V lost 5 bases to trimming and J lost 4 bases; unmatched junction nucleotides: 4. Germline values: CDR1 SGHTA, CDR2 FQGTGA. CDR3 size: 14 residues. CDR3 sequence reads: CASSLAGSPDTQYF. CDR3 bases: TGTGCCAGCAGCCTAGCGGGAAGTCCAGATACGCAGTATTTT.

This clone was seen once. The chain links TRBV4-1 to TRBJ2-1; 9 nucleotides match TRBD1. V lost 0 bases to trimming and J lost 10 bases; unmatched junction nucleotides: 10. Germline V gene data show CDR1 as MGHRA and CDR2 as YSYEKL. The CDR3 totals 16 residues. The CDR3 reads CASSQDLQTGTGEQFF. The DNA of the CDR3 is TGCGCCAGCAGCCAAGATCTTCAAACCGGGACAGGGGAGCAGTTCTTC.

V gene TRBV6-5 combines with J gene TRBJ2-2; maybe TRBD1 (6 bases). With 2 bases removed from V and 13 bases from J, the gap between germline ends came to 17 bases. From germline, CDR1 is MNHEY and CDR2 SVGAGI. There are 14 residues in the CDR3. CDR3 DNA: TGTGCCAGCAGTTACGACAGGACTCACCGGGGGCTGTTTTTT. Its protein product is CASSYDRTHRGLFF.